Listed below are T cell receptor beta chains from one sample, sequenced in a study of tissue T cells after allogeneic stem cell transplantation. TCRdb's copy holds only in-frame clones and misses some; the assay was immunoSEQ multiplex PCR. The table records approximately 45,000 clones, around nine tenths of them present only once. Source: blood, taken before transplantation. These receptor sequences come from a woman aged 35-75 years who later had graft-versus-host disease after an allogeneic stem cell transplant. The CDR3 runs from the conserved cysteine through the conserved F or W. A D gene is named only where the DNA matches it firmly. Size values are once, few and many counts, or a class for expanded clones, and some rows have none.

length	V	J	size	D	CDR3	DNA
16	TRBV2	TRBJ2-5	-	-	CASSEALPVEGETQYF	TGTGCCAGCAGTGAAGCTCTACCGGTTGAGGGGGAGACCCAGTACTTC
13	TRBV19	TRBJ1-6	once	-	CASTEQNNSPLHF	TGTGCCAGTACGGAGCAAAATAATTCACCCCTCCACTTT
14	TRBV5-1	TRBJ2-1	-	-	CASSPGTSYNEQFF	TGCGCCAGCAGCCCCGGGACATCCTACAATGAGCAGTTCTTC
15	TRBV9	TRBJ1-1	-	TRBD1	CASSVEGQGLTEAFF	TGTGCCAGCAGCGTAGAGGGACAGGGGCTCACTGAAGCTTTCTTT
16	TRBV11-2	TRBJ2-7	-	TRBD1	CASSLVGGQGSYEQYF	TGTGCCAGCAGCTTAGTTGGGGGACAGGGGTCCTACGAGCAGTACTTC
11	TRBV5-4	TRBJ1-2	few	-	CASRTDSGYTF	TGTGCCAGCAGAACGGACAGTGGCTACACCTTC
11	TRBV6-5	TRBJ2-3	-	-	CASSYRHTQYF	TGTGCCAGCAGTTATCGCCATACGCAGTATTTT
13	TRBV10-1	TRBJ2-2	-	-	CASSERDTGELFF	TGCGCCAGCAGTGAGAGAGACACCGGGGAGCTGTTTTTT
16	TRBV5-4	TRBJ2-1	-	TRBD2	CASSLAGTSGSYEQFF	TGTGCCAGCAGCCTGGCCGGGACTAGCGGGAGCTATGAGCAGTTCTTC
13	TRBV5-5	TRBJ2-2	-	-	CASTQTTNGELFF	TGTGCCAGCACCCAGACCACGAACGGGGAGCTGTTTTTT
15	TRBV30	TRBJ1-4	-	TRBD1	CAWTGQGRRGEKLFF	TGTGCCTGGACCGGACAGGGAAGGAGAGGTGAAAAACTGTTTTTT
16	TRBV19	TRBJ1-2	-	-	CASSRARGLAGSGYTF	TGTGCCAGTAGTAGGGCCCGGGGACTCGCTGGTTCTGGCTACACCTTC
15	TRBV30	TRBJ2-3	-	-	CAWSGPPLGSDTQYF	TGTGCCTGGAGTGGACCCCCTCTCGGTTCAGATACGCAGTATTTT
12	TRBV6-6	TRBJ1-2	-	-	CASRQTNYGYTF	TGTGCCAGCAGACAGACTAACTATGGCTACACCTTC
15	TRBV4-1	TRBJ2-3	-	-	CASSPSRKGTDTQYF	TGCGCCAGCAGCCCGTCCAGGAAGGGCACAGATACGCAGTATTTT
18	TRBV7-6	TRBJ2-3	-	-	CASSLAYPHGSRTDTQYF	TGTGCCAGCAGCTTAGCCTACCCGCACGGGAGTAGGACAGATACGCAGTATTTT
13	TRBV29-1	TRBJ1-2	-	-	CSVDTTGYYGYTF	TGCAGCGTTGATACAACAGGTTACTATGGCTACACCTTC
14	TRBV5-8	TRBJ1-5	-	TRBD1	CASGDRAGNQPQHF	TGTGCCAGCGGGGACAGGGCGGGCAATCAGCCCCAGCATTTT
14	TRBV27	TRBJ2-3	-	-	CASRHSSNTDTQYF	TGTGCCAGCAGGCACAGCAGCAACACAGATACGCAGTATTTT
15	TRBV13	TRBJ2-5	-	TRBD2	CASSLGLAVQETQYF	TGTGCCAGCAGCTTAGGACTAGCGGTCCAAGAGACCCAGTACTTC
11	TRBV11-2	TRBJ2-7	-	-	CASSNIYEQYF	TGTGCCAGCAGCAACATATACGAGCAGTACTTC
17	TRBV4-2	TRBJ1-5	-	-	CASSQGTWYIRNQPQHF	TGTGCCAGCAGCCAAGGGACCTGGTATATTCGCAATCAGCCCCAGCATTTT
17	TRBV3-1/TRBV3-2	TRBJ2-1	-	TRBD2	CASSQASAGGKGNEQFF	TGTGCCAGCAGCCAAGCGTCAGCGGGAGGGAAGGGCAATGAGCAGTTCTTC
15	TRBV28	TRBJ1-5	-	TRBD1	CASRRGTGNNQPQHF	TGTGCCAGCAGACGCGGGACAGGGAATAATCAGCCCCAGCATTTT
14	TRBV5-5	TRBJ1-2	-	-	CASSPRSGPYGYTF	TGTGCCAGCAGCCCGAGATCCGGGCCCTATGGCTACACCTTC
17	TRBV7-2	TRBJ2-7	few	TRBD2	CASSFSSGSFRSYEQYF	TGTGCCAGCAGCTTCTCTAGCGGGAGTTTTCGGTCCTACGAGCAGTACTTC
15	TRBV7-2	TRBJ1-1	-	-	CASSPRGGSSTEAFF	TGTGCCAGCAGCCCCCGCGGGGGCAGTAGCACTGAAGCTTTCTTT
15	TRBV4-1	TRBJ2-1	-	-	CASSQGGITYNEQFF	TGCGCCAGCAGCCAGGGCGGGATAACCTACAATGAGCAGTTCTTC
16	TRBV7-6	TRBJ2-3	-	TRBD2	CASSYRTSGLRDTQYF	TGTGCCAGCAGCTATAGGACTAGCGGCCTTCGAGATACGCAGTATTTT
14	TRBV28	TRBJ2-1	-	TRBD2	CASSRGAGVTEQFF	TGTGCCAGCAGTAGAGGAGCGGGAGTAACTGAGCAGTTCTTC
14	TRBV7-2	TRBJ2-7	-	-	CASSTNAGTYEQYF	TGTGCCAGCAGCACCAACGCGGGGACGTACGAGCAGTACTTC
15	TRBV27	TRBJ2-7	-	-	CASRPDLTGRYEQYF	TGTGCCAGCAGGCCCGACTTGACAGGTCGTTACGAGCAGTACTTC
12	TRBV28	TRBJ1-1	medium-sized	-	CASSLQNTEAFF	TGTGCCAGCAGTTTACAGAACACTGAAGCTTTCTTT
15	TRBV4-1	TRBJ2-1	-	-	CASSQDYGFYNEQFF	TGCGCCAGCAGCCAAGATTATGGGTTTTACAATGAGCAGTTCTTC
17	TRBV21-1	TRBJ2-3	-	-	CASSKDPSRGLADTQYF	TGTGCCAGCAGCAAAGACCCCTCCAGGGGGCTAGCAGATACGCAGTATTTT
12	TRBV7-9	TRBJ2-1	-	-	CASDIAGNEQFF	TGTGCCAGCGACATCGCGGGCAATGAGCAGTTCTTC
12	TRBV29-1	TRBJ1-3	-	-	CSVETNADTIYF	TGCAGCGTTGAAACTAACGCGGACACCATATATTTT
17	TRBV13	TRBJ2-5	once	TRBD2	CASSPWGLAGQRETQYF	TGTGCCAGCAGCCCCTGGGGACTAGCGGGACAAAGGGAGACCCAGTACTTC
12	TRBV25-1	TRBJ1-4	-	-	CASSEGAEKLFF	TGTGCCAGCAGTGAAGGGGCCGAAAAACTGTTTTTT
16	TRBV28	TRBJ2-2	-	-	CASSLGSFANTGELFF	TGTGCCAGCAGTTTAGGCAGTTTCGCGAACACCGGGGAGCTGTTTTTT
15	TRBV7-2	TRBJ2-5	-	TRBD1	CASTLRWDRQETQYF	TGTGCCAGCACCTTACGTTGGGACAGACAAGAGACCCAGTACTTC
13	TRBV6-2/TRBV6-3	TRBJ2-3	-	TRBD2	CASSQTSGATQYF	TGTGCCAGCAGCCAGACTAGCGGGGCTACGCAGTATTTT
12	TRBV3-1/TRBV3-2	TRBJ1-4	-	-	CASSQGIEKLFF	TGTGCCAGCAGCCAAGGAATTGAAAAACTGTTTTTT
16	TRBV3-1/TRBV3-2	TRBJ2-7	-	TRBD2	CASSQKRSGNFYEQYF	TGTGCCAGCAGTCAAAAGAGGAGCGGGAACTTCTACGAGCAGTACTTC
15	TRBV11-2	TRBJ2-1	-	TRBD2	CASSLDRGGHDEQFF	TGTGCCAGCAGCTTAGATCGCGGGGGTCACGATGAGCAGTTCTTC
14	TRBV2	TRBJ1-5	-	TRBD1	CASSEGQGGQPQHF	TGTGCCAGCAGTGAAGGGCAGGGGGGTCAGCCCCAGCATTTT
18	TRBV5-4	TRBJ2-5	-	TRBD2	CASSGTGTSGRMGETQYF	TGTGCCAGCAGCGGTACCGGGACTAGCGGGAGAATGGGAGAGACCCAGTACTTC
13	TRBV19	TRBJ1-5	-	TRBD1	CASSFDRDQPQHF	TGTGCCAGTAGTTTCGACAGGGATCAGCCCCAGCATTTT
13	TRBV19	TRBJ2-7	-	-	CASSKGDSYEQYF	TGTGCCAGTAGTAAGGGGGACTCATACGAGCAGTACTTC
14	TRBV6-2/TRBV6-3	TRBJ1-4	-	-	CASSPRVANEKLFF	TGTGCCAGCAGTCCGAGGGTTGCTAATGAAAAACTGTTTTTT
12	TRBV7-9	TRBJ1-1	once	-	CASSWDNTEAFF	TGTGCCAGCAGCTGGGACAACACTGAAGCTTTCTTT
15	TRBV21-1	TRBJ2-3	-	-	CASSKGLAGGPTQYF	TGTGCCAGCAGCAAAGGTCTAGCGGGAGGGCCTACGCAGTATTTT
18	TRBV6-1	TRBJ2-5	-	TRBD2	CASSEVGLAGGLGETQYF	TGTGCCAGCAGTGAAGTTGGGTTAGCGGGAGGGCTGGGGGAGACCCAGTACTTC
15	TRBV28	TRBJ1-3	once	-	CASSLIGGSGNTIYF	TGTGCCAGCAGTTTAATCGGGGGATCAGGAAACACCATATATTTT
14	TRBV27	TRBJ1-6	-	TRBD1	CASAKGTVNSPLHF	TGTGCCAGCGCAAAAGGGACAGTTAATTCACCCCTCCACTTT
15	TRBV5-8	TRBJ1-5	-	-	CASSLEQLAAQPQHF	TGTGCCAGCAGCTTGGAGCAGCTGGCGGCTCAGCCCCAGCATTTT
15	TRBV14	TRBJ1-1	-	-	CASSRFGQLNTEAFF	TGTGCCAGCAGCCGCTTCGGACAGCTAAACACTGAAGCTTTCTTT
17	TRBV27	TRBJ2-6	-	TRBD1	CASSLTSTGSGANVLTF	TGTGCCAGCAGTTTAACCTCGACAGGGTCTGGGGCCAACGTCCTGACTTTC
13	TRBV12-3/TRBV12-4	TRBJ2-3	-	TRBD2	CASSTISGAGKYF	TGTGCCAGCAGTACCATAAGCGGGGCAGGAAAATATTTT
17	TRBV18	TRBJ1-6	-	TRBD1	CASSPSILGQGNSPLHF	TGTGCCAGCTCACCAAGTATTTTGGGACAGGGAAATTCACCCCTCCACTTT